This TCR beta chain was sequenced in a study of cytomegalovirus exposure and HLA in healthy donors. Study-level background: Around 180 million T cells yielded some 120 million unique TCR beta sequences in earlier analysis. As released early, the data held 70 million to 100 million unique TCRs from HLA-typed donors. Findings and caveats of the study: Through in vitro validation, a few CMV-associated chains were shown to be specific for CMV antigens.

PCR used 60 Vbeta primers and 13 Jbeta primers. Methods used by the authors: Later analysis identified 80 million to 85 million unique TCR beta chains, 9 million to 12 million shared. The assay was immunoSEQ multiplex PCR, and TCRdb's table has in-frame clones only and misses some. V, J and clone size derive from that table, while D and trimming were established from the DNA sequence. The data contain 100,000 to 150,000 clones, 75% to 85% of them singletons. V trimming: 3 bases; J trimming: 5 bases; junction bases outside the gene matches: 9. This CDR3 region has 14 residues. Germline assignment: CDR1 GTSNPN and CDR2 SVGIG (reference sequence). A single count supports this clone. The antigen remains undetermined.

The sample consisted of PBMCs. V gene TRBV30 combines with J gene TRBJ2-5, with 7 positions matching TRBD1. The clonotype originates from a woman between 50 and 59 years old in good health and CMV-seropositive. The CDR3 protein is CAWRGTVYLETQYF. The CDR3 coding sequence is TGTGCCTGGAGGGGGACAGTGTATTTGGAGACCCAGTACTTC.